These 20 T cell receptor beta chains were sequenced from one sample in a study of brain T cells in children with intractable seizures. Measured with immunoSEQ multiplex PCR; TCRdb has only the in-frame clones, and not every one. The data contain hundreds of thousands of clones, over 90% of them singletons. Time point given: blood from clinic visit 5 months post-surgery; TSC patient then seizure free. Sequencing was performed on peripheral blood, taken less than 6 months after surgery. The receptors were gathered from a boy younger than two with tuberous sclerosis and intractable seizures.

This clone appeared a single time. The sample contains more than one DNA sequence encoding this CDR3. CDR3 in DNA: TGTGCCAGCAGCTTGGGGCGTAACACTGAAGCTTTCTTT. As protein: CASSLGRNTEAFF. The rearrangement uses TRBV5-8 and TRBJ1-1; D gene uncertain. V gave up 0 bases and J gave up 2 bases, with 5 bases separating them. This CDR3 is 13 amino acids long. From germline, CDR1 is SGHTS and CDR2 YDEGEE.

Only one count was recorded for this clone. The J gene is TRBJ2-3, the V gene TRBV2; D is perhaps TRBD2 (5 bases). Per germline, CDR1 SNHLY and CDR2 FYNNEI. The ends were cut back, 6 bases at V and 4 bases at J, with 14 bases in the middle. The CDR3 is 14 amino acids. The CDR3, as DNA: TGTGCCAGCAGCGGGATGGAGGACTCAGATACGCAGTATTTT. This gives the protein CASSGMEDSDTQYF.

J is TRBJ1-2 and V is TRBV12-3 or TRBV12-4; no definite D call. Trimming removed 3 bases from V and 4 bases from J, with 9 bases in between. This CDR3 is built from 13 residues. DNA of the CDR3: TGTGCCAGCAGTTTTGACCCTCCCTATGGCTACACCTTC. This gives the protein CASSFDPPYGYTF.

The chain recombines TRBV2 with TRBJ2-7, with 7 bases lining up with TRBD2. Germline V lookup: CDR1 SNHLY, CDR2 FYNNEI. The CDR3 totals 13 residues. Trimming removed 8 bases from V and 4 bases from J; junction bases left unmatched: 8. The CDR3 region has the DNA TGTGCCAGCCGCACCGGGACTAAATACGAGCAGTACTTC. Its protein is CASRTGTKYEQYF.

The chain has TRBV4-1 and TRBJ2-7; weak D call: TRBD2 (6 bases). CDR1 and CDR2 (germline): MGHRA, YSYEKL. The ends were cut back, 1 base at V and 6 bases at J, with 13 bases in the middle. CDR3 length equals 14 residues. CDR3 in amino acids: CASSQAGVSGEQYF. CDR3 in DNA: TGCGCCAGCAGCCAAGCGGGAGTCTCAGGCGAGCAGTACTTC.

The chain joins TRBV5-1 to TRBJ1-2, with D possibly matching TRBD1 (6 bases). CDR1 and CDR2 from the germline V gene are SGHRS and YFSETQ. This CDR3 is built from 16 residues. The V end lost 2 bases, the J end lost 1 base, and 15 bases lay between the germline ends. The chain's CDR3 is CASSLGWGALNYGYTF. The CDR3, as DNA: TGCGCCAGCAGCTTAGGTTGGGGGGCGCTTAACTATGGCTACACCTTC.

The chain recombines TRBV9 with TRBJ2-1; 9 bases map to TRBD2. Germline CDR1 is SGDLS and CDR2 is YYNGEE. This CDR3 is 15 amino acids long. Trimming took 3 bases from V and 6 from J; bases not matched to a gene: 7. CDR3 nucleotide sequence: TGTGCCAGCAGCGCTAGAGCGGGAGGCCTCAATGAGCAGTTCTTC. Amino acid sequence: CASSARAGGLNEQFF.

This chain uses TRBV7-3 with TRBJ2-7; 9 nucleotides match TRBD2. Germline CDR1 is SGHTA and CDR2 is FQGTGA. With 2 bases clipped from V and 5 bases from J, the junction kept 7 bases outside the gene matches. There are 15 residues in the CDR3. CDR3 sequence: CASSLAGGALDEQYF. For the CDR3, the DNA is TGTGCCAGCAGCTTAGCGGGAGGGGCTCTTGACGAGCAGTACTTC. Supplemented by reference TRBV7-3 and TRBJ2-7, the full variable domain reads GAGVSQTPSNKVTEKGKYVELRCDPISGHTALYWYRQSLGQGPEFLIYFQGTGAADDSGLPNDRFFAVRPEGSVSTLKIQRTERGDSAVYLCASSLAGGALDEQYFGPGTRLTVT.

The gene calls are TRBV19 and TRBJ1-2; D might be TRBD1 (6 bases). The germline V gene has CDR1 LNHDA and CDR2 SQIVND (reference sequence). This CDR3 has 14 amino acids. Deletions cut 5 bases from V and 0 bases from J, with 10 bases between. CDR3 protein: CASSVDRSNYGYTF. CDR3 sequence (DNA): TGTGCCAGTAGTGTCGACAGGTCTAACTATGGCTACACCTTC.

The rearrangement joins TRBV11-2 to TRBJ2-3; the D is unclear. The V end was cut by 0 bases, the J end by 1 base, with 14 bases between. The CDR3 has 17 amino acids. Germline assignment: CDR1 SGHAT and CDR2 FQNNGV. CDR3 sequence (DNA): TGTGCCAGCAGCTTAGATTCATGGCAGGTTCGCACAGATACGCAGTATTTT. The encoded protein is CASSLDSWQVRTDTQYF.

J is TRBJ1-2 and V is TRBV10-3; D may be TRBD1 (5 bases). Trimming took 8 bases from V and 6 from J, leaving 10 bases between them. Germline V gene data show CDR1 as ENHRY and CDR2 as SYGVKD. This CDR3 has 11 residues. The CDR3 sequence: CAIQGGDGYTF. The CDR3 DNA follows: TGTGCCATCCAGGGAGGGGATGGCTACACCTTC.

The CDR3 reads CASRFSHLAPDGYTF. The CDR3 DNA follows: TGTGCCAGCCGGTTCTCCCATTTAGCGCCTGATGGCTACACCTTC. The chain carries TRBV27 and TRBJ1-2; D is unclear. Germline loops: CDR1 MNHEY, CDR2 SMNVEV (reference sequence). V was clipped by 8 bases and J by 6 bases, with 22 bases between them. The CDR3 has 15 amino acids.

The chain carries TRBV11-2 and TRBJ2-3; maybe TRBD1 (8 bases). The V end lost 6 bases, the J end lost 3 bases, and 16 bases lay between the germline ends. From germline, CDR1 is SGHAT and CDR2 FQNNGV. There are 15 residues in the CDR3. The CDR3 loop reads CASSPRGRETDTQYF. In nucleotides, the CDR3 is TGTGCCAGCAGTCCCAGGGGGCGGGAGACAGATACGCAGTATTTT.

The chain combines TRBV5-6 with TRBJ1-4, with a possible D match to TRBD1 (5 bases). CDR1 and CDR2 from the germline V gene are SGHDT and YYEEEE. V was pared by 4 bases and J by 5 bases, with 18 bases between. The CDR3 has 16 residues. Here the CDR3 reads CASSLKKWGGNEKLFF. CDR3 DNA sequence: TGTGCCAGCAGCCTAAAGAAGTGGGGGGGAAATGAAAAACTGTTTTTT.

This clone occurred a few times. The V call is TRBV30, the J call TRBJ1-3; a possible D gene is TRBD1 (6 bases). Trimming removed 0 bases from V and 2 bases from J, with 8 bases in between. This CDR3 spans 14 amino acids. Germline loops: CDR1 GTSNPN, CDR2 SVGIG (reference sequence). CDR3: CAWSVAGAGNTIYF. The DNA for the CDR3 is TGTGCCTGGAGTGTAGCAGGGGCTGGAAACACCATATATTTT.

J is TRBJ1-6 and V is TRBV7-8; no definite D call. Per the germline V gene, CDR1 is SGHVS and CDR2 is FQNEAQ. Trimming stripped 3 bases from V and 4 bases from J, with 10 bases between. The CDR3 loop spans 15 amino acids. Written as DNA, the CDR3 is TGTGCCAGCAGCTTCATTGGAGGGTATAATTCACCCCTCCACTTT. This codes for CASSFIGGYNSPLHF.

This chain connects TRBV7-2 to TRBJ2-1; 9 bases align to TRBD2. Germline V CDR1 and CDR2: SGHTA, FQGNSA. J gave up 7 bases and V 1 base, and 8 bases lay outside the gene matches. The CDR3 sequence is 16 residues long. The CDR3 DNA reads as TGTGCCAGCAGCTTAGTCATGGCGGGGGGGCTAAATGAGCAGTTCTTC. It codes for CASSLVMAGGLNEQFF.

This clone was observed a single time. The V call is TRBV7-6, the J call TRBJ2-6; D possibly corresponds to TRBD2 (6 bases). This CDR3 is built from 15 residues. Trimming pared 3 bases from V and 4 bases from J, leaving 10 bases between. Per germline, CDR1 SGHVS and CDR2 FNYEAQ. The CDR3 DNA follows: TGTGCCAGCAGCTTCAGACTAGGCGGGGCCAACGTCCTGACTTTC. Translated: CASSFRLGGANVLTF.

This chain's CDR3 is CASSLDRGGYGYTF. The DNA of the CDR3 is TGTGCCAGCAGCTTAGATAGGGGTGGCTATGGCTACACCTTC. The chain links TRBV7-8 to TRBJ1-2, with a possible D match to TRBD1 (5 bases). Germline V lookup: CDR1 SGHVS, CDR2 FQNEAQ. The CDR3 is 14 amino acids. Trimming took 1 base from V and 4 from J, leaving 10 bases between them.

The chain has TRBV7-9 and TRBJ2-2; D may correspond to TRBD1 or TRBD2 (5 bases each). The CDR3 is 16 amino acids. Germline CDR1 is SEHNR and CDR2 is FQNEAQ (reference sequence). V was pared by 0 bases and J by 5 bases, with 13 bases between. As DNA, the CDR3 is TGTGCCAGCAGCTTAGCAGATTCGGGACCAACCGGGGAGCTGTTTTTT. Translating gives CASSLADSGPTGELFF.